A selection of T cell receptor beta chains follows, all from one sample in a study of identifying expanded T cells in peripheral blood. Method: immunoSEQ multiplex PCR; TCRdb's copy keeps in-frame clones and lacks some. Altogether around 100,000 clones are present, approximately 90% being singletons, with the ten largest covering roughly 17%. Sequencing was done on a sample of blood. The source is a person aged 18-70 years in good health. CDR3s include the opening cysteine and the closing phenylalanine or tryptophan. Each record gives: V gene, D gene, J gene, CDR3 protein. The D gene is left open where the match is weak.

>TRBV27|.|TRBJ2-4
CASSFERGGRNIQYF
>TRBV28|.|TRBJ1-4
CASSASGFNEKLFF
>TRBV15|.|TRBJ1-1
CATSRVSRGLLNMNTEAFF
>TRBV5-4|.|TRBJ2-1
CASRGASEQEQFF
>TRBV11-2|.|TRBJ2-1
CASSFQGREQFF
>TRBV7-2|.|TRBJ1-3
CASSLNRPGAGNTIYF
>TRBV7-2|.|TRBJ2-5
CASSLTDGGRTQYF
>TRBV5-6|.|TRBJ2-1
CASSLDTYNEQFF
>TRBV18|.|TRBJ1-2
CASRLRAENYGYTF
>TRBV7-2|.|TRBJ2-5
CASSGGFGETQYF
>TRBV7-6|.|TRBJ1-3
CASRGGVGNTIYF
>TRBV4-1|.|TRBJ2-5
CASSQALLETQYF
>TRBV7-3|.|TRBJ1-1
CASSLIGGSTEAFF
>TRBV5-4|.|TRBJ2-7
CASSPRGGEQYF
>TRBV9|TRBD1|TRBJ2-2
CASRGGFTGELFF